The rows below give T cell receptor beta chains drawn from one sample of a study of T cells in Graves' hyperthyroidism and ophthalmopathy. Using its own MiXCR run on the multiplex PCR reads, TCRdb lists one record per CDR3 protein. The sample records more than 450,000 distinct CDR3 sequences, 14% being singletons. The sample consisted of blood. The receptors were gathered from a woman between 40 and 50 years old with Graves' hyperthyroidism. Both conserved end residues are part of each CDR3. A D gene is named only where the DNA matches it firmly.

D,J,V,CDR3
NA,TRBJ2-2,TRBV30,CAWSVSGSGELFF
NA,TRBJ2-7,TRBV7-3,CASSLADLSHEQYF
NA,TRBJ1-1,TRBV29-1,CSGGGANTEAFF
NA,TRBJ2-7,TRBV28,CASSPWTERNEQYF
NA,TRBJ2-3,TRBV6-2/TRBV6-3,CASSYSLSPEDTQYF
TRBD1,TRBJ1-1,TRBV18,CASSVTGVTEAFF
NA,TRBJ2-7,TRBV29-1,CSVVGDSYEQYF
NA,TRBJ2-2,TRBV6-2/TRBV6-3,CASAGLGNTGELFF
NA,TRBJ1-4,TRBV2,CASRERTWGEANEKLFF
NA,TRBJ2-3,TRBV7-3,CASSSRPGKDTQYF
NA,TRBJ2-1,TRBV3-1,CASSQVANEQFF
TRBD2,TRBJ2-1,TRBV6-1,CASSLLGLAGANEQFF
TRBD1,TRBJ1-4,TRBV29-1,CSVEDGTGNEKLFF
NA,TRBJ1-2,TRBV7-6,CASSLADGTYGYTF
TRBD2,TRBJ2-1,TRBV20-1,CSARDRWLAGGSSSYNEQFF
TRBD2,TRBJ2-1,TRBV20-1,CSAATSGRASDNYNEQFF
NA,TRBJ1-3,TRBV11-2,CASSLEFWGREVSGNTIYF
NA,TRBJ1-5,TRBV12-3/TRBV12-4,CASSFNRDQPQHF
TRBD1,TRBJ1-3,TRBV28,CASSLFGTGGNTIYF
NA,TRBJ2-5,TRBV20-1,CSASPLQETQYF
NA,TRBJ2-1,TRBV28,CASSFRQNFYNEQFF
NA,TRBJ2-3,TRBV11-1,CASSFTASSTDTQYF